This T cell receptor beta chain stems from a study of shared clonotypes between healthy human individuals. This CDR3 spans 13 amino acids. Per the germline V gene, CDR1 is SNHLY and CDR2 is FYNNEI. The V gene lost 4 bases and the J gene lost 0 bases, with 6 bases spanning the gap. Unsorted PBMC DNA sequencing spanned ten immunoSEQ deep assay plates. Clones were sequenced by immunoSEQ multiplex PCR, and TCRdb holds only the in-frame ones, with some missing. The sample has fewer than 600,000 clones, around 78% seen once. The clonotype was recovered from a woman aged 35 to 49 in good health. Some clones in this sample may be carry-over from other donors' samples. The V and J genes are TRBV2 and TRBJ1-2; D not certain. Sample: PBMCs. The CDR3 loop is CASSVIANYGYTF. The CDR3, as DNA: TGTGCCAGCAGTGTTATAGCTAACTATGGCTACACCTTC.